These 21 T cell receptor beta chains were all obtained from the same sample, sequenced in a study of T cells in women clearing cervical HPV infection. The table came from immunoSEQ multiplex PCR; TCRdb's copy has only in-frame clones and leaves some out. This sample's clone table lists 27,000 or so clones. Specimen: blood buffy coat. The receptors were sampled from a woman aged 18 to 69 with a cervical HPV16 infection that either progressed to CIN3+ or cleared (not recorded which).

With regard to this clone: The CDR3 goes on 3 residues after the read ends, and that part is filled in from the germline J gene. The genes are TRBV19 and TRBJ2-2; 9 bases are shared with TRBD1. Germline lookup yields CDR1 LNHDA and CDR2 SQIVND (reference sequence). V dropped 8 bases and J dropped 5; count of bases not matched to a gene: 6. This CDR3 region has 14 residues. This chain's CDR3 is CASGTGGGTGELFF. The CDR3 DNA, read in part, is TGTGCCAGTGGAACAGGGGGCGGAACCGGGGAG.

As concerns this clone: The missing CDR3 end, 3 residues past where the read stops, is filled in from the germline J gene. The chain employs TRBV19 and TRBJ2-7; D ambiguous. The CDR3 totals 13 residues. Trimming took 8 bases from V and 0 from J, leaving 11 bases between them. The germline V gene encodes CDR1 LNHDA and CDR2 SQIVND (reference sequence). The chain's CDR3 is CASGQASSYEQYF. The CDR3 DNA, read in part, is TGTGCCAGTGGGCAGGCCAGCTCCTACGAG.

As regards this clone: The read comes to an end 3 residues before the CDR3 does, leaving the germline J gene to fill in the end. V gene TRBV6-2 or TRBV6-3 combines with J gene TRBJ2-7; D possibly corresponds to TRBD1 (6 bases). Trimming took off 6 bases at V and 3 bases at J, with 15 bases between the two ends. CDR1 is MNHEY and CDR2 is SVGEGT in the germline V gene. This CDR3 has 14 amino acids. This CDR3 is CASRSLLRGYEQYF. The part of the CDR3 DNA that was read is TGTGCCAGCAGGTCCCTCCTCAGGGGCTACGAG.

Incomplete CDR3 DNA: TGTGCCAGTAGTAGAGGGGCGATAGATACC. Encoded protein: CASSRGAIDT. The entire CDR3 sequence reads CASSRGAIDTQYF. This sequence joins TRBV19 and TRBJ2-5; D may match TRBD1 or TRBD2 (5 bases each). The CDR3 end lies 3 residues beyond the end of the read and is filled in from the germline J gene. In germline, CDR1 is LNHDA, CDR2 SQIVND (reference sequence). The CDR3 is 13 amino acids.

Partial CDR3 DNA: TGTGCCAGCAGTTACAGGGCCAGGGAAGACTATGGC. Translating gives CASSYRAREDYG. The full CDR3 protein is CASSYRAREDYGYTF. The chain has TRBV6-7 and TRBJ1-2; a weak D match, TRBD1 (5 bases). The missing CDR3 end, 3 residues past where the read stops, is filled in from the germline J gene. TRBV6-7 falls under the ORF class, with uncertain function. Trimming pared 2 bases from V and 3 bases from J, leaving 13 bases between. The CDR3 covers 15 residues.

The CDR3 sequence is CASSSYNSPLHF. CDR3 DNA, as far as it was read: TGTGCCAGCAGCTCGTATAATTCACCC. This chain joins TRBV7-2 and TRBJ1-6; D gene uncertain. Read sequence stops 3 residues before the CDR3 end, and the germline J gene provides the missing end. This CDR3 has 12 residues. V lost 4 bases, J lost 4 bases, and 2 bases lay in between. The germline V gene has CDR1 SGHTA and CDR2 FQGNSA.

About this clone itself: The read halts 3 residues ahead of the CDR3 end, with the missing end drawn from the germline J gene. The chain employs TRBV20-1 and TRBJ2-3; 11 nucleotides agree with TRBD2. Germline CDR1 and CDR2: DFQATT and SNEGSKA (reference sequence). The length of the CDR3 is 17 residues. The junction had 10 bases not matched to a gene; V was cut back by 2 bases and J by 3 bases. Incomplete CDR3 DNA: TGCAGTGCTAGAATTAGCGGGGGGGCTTCTTTAACAGATACG. It is translated as CSARISGGASLTDT. The entire CDR3 sequence reads CSARISGGASLTDTQYF.

Concerning this clone: Its ends do not fully match the called genes, so a read error is possible. The observed sequence ends 3 residues before the CDR3 terminus, with the missing tail filled in from the germline J gene. V and J are TRBV13 and TRBJ2-3; 7 bases align to TRBD1. Germline V gives CDR1 PRHDT, CDR2 FYEKMQ (reference sequence). The CDR3 spans 17 residues. The sequenced part of the CDR3 DNA is TGTGCCGGCAGCTACGCTAGGGGGCGAAAGGGCACAGATACG. As protein: CAGSYARGRKGTDT. The CDR3 in its entirety is CAGSYARGRKGTDTQYF.

Concerning this clone: The read ends 3 residues early relative to the CDR3; the germline J gene fills the gap. This chain connects TRBV19 to TRBJ2-3; 9 nucleotides line up with TRBD2. CDR1 and CDR2 (germline): LNHDA, SQIVND (reference sequence). There are 20 residues in the CDR3. Trimming cost V 6 bases and J 0 bases; bases outside gene matches: 19. The CDR3 loop reads CASSSTLRSPSGASTDTQYF. Incomplete CDR3 DNA: TGTGCCAGTAGCTCGACCCTAAGGTCCCCTAGCGGGGCTAGCACAGATACG.

In the case of this clone: The observed sequence ends 3 residues before the CDR3 terminus, with the missing tail filled in from the germline J gene. V usage is TRBV7-2 and J usage is TRBJ2-5; 8 nucleotides line up with TRBD1. The CDR3 spans 14 residues. Unmatched junction bases numbered 2, after V lost 1 base and J lost 4 bases. Germline V lookup: CDR1 SGHTA, CDR2 FQGNSA. The sequenced CDR3 bases are TGTGCCAGCAGCTTAGGACAGGGGACAGAGACC. Translating gives CASSLGQGTET. The complete CDR3 sequence is CASSLGQGTETQYF.

With regard to this clone: The CDR3 end lies 3 residues beyond the end of the read and is filled in from the germline J gene. V gene TRBV7-8 combines with J gene TRBJ1-4; 12 bases align to TRBD1. Germline V gene lookup returns CDR1 SGHVS and CDR2 FQNEAQ. CDR3 length: 15 residues. Incomplete CDR3 DNA: TGTGCCAGCAGCTTAGTAGGGACAGGGGGCACGCAA. Protein: CASSLVGTGGTQ. The CDR3 in full is CASSLVGTGGTQLFF.

A note on this clone: The read ends 3 residues early relative to the CDR3; the germline J gene fills the gap. The gene calls are TRBV12-3 or TRBV12-4 and TRBJ1-4, with no clear D. The length of the CDR3 is 15 residues. CDR3: CASSLRSGDNSPLFF. CDR3 DNA, as far as it was read: TGTGCCAGCAGTTTAAGATCCGGGGATAATTCACCA.

Note on this clone: The read comes to an end 3 residues before the CDR3 does, leaving the germline J gene to fill in the end. The chain recombines TRBV7-2 with TRBJ2-3, with D possibly TRBD2 on 6 matching bases. Germline-derived CDR1 and CDR2 are SGHTA and FQGNSA. This CDR3 comprises 13 residues. The CDR3 reads CASSFRGNQPQYF. The DNA read from the CDR3 is TGTGCCAGCAGCTTCCGCGGGAATCAGCCG.

With regard to this clone: The read terminates 3 residues before the CDR3 end, so the remaining end is supplied by the germline J gene. This chain uses TRBV19 with TRBJ2-1; D is undetermined. Germline values: CDR1 LNHDA, CDR2 SQIVND (reference sequence). There are 15 residues in the CDR3. V lost 7 bases, J lost 2 bases, and 15 bases lay in between. CDR3 bases read: TGTGCCAGTACCCTCCCTGGCTCGACCTACAATGAG. It specifies CASTLPGSTYNE. The complete CDR3 sequence is CASTLPGSTYNEQFF.

Turning to this clone: The read ends 3 residues shy of where the CDR3 ends; the end is completed using the germline J gene. J is TRBJ2-7 and V is TRBV6-2 or TRBV6-3, with D maybe TRBD1 (5 bases). Trimming removed 6 bases at V and 3 bases at J, with 9 bases between. Per germline, CDR1 MNHEY and CDR2 SVGEGT. The CDR3 length is 12 residues. CDR3 DNA, as far as it was read: TGTGCCAGCAGCACAGACAGCTACGAG. Protein sequence: CASSTDSYE. The entire CDR3 protein reads CASSTDSYEQYF.

Turning to this clone: The missing CDR3 end, 3 residues past where the read stops, is filled in from the germline J gene. The V call is TRBV5-1, the J call TRBJ2-2; 7 bases agree with TRBD2. The V gene end was trimmed by 0 bases and the J gene end by 1 base; junction bases not matched to a gene: 3. The germline gives CDR1 SGHRS, CDR2 YFSETQ. The CDR3 runs to 16 residues. The CDR3 DNA, read in part, is TGCGCCAGCAGCTTGGCCCAGCGGGGGAACACCGGGGAG. This codes for CASSLAQRGNTGE. The whole CDR3 reads CASSLAQRGNTGELFF.

The CDR3 bases that were read are TGTGCCAGCAGCTTGATCCCACTCGAGGGTCAGCCC. Its protein is CASSLIPLEGQP. The CDR3 as a whole reads CASSLIPLEGQPQHF. The rearrangement joins TRBV5-5 to TRBJ1-5; D gene ambiguous. From the germline J gene comes the end of the CDR3, since the read stops 3 residues before it. Germline-derived CDR1 and CDR2 are SGHKS and YYEKEE (reference sequence). V was clipped by 1 base and J by 6 bases, with 14 bases between them. The CDR3 covers 15 residues.

Regarding this clone: With the read ending 3 residues before the CDR3 end, the germline J gene is used to fill in that end. The chain joins TRBV7-8 to TRBJ1-4; D unresolved. This CDR3 comprises 13 residues. With 5 bases removed from V and 5 bases from J, the gap between germline ends came to 9 bases. Germline assignment: CDR1 SGHVS and CDR2 FQNEAQ. The CDR3 sequence: CASSHNTNEKLFF. The part of the CDR3 DNA that was read is TGTGCCAGCAGCCATAACACGAATGAAAAA. Using reference TRBV7-8 and TRBJ1-4 for the parts outside the CDR3, the full variable domain is GAGVSQSPRYKVAKRGQDVALRCDPISGHVSLFWYQQALGQGPEFLTYFQNEAQLDKSGLPSDRFFAERPEGSVSTLKIQRTQQEDSAVYLCASSHNTNEKLFFGSGTQLSVL.

Note on this clone: The read comes to an end 3 residues before the CDR3 does, leaving the germline J gene to fill in the end. V gene TRBV18 combines with J gene TRBJ2-5, with a tentative D call TRBD1 (6 bases). The CDR3 has 15 amino acids. V lost 2 bases, J lost 4 bases, and 14 bases lay in between. Germline V gives CDR1 KGHSH, CDR2 LQKENI. CDR3 loop: CASSPNRAVGETQYF. The sequenced part of the CDR3 DNA is TGTGCCAGCTCACCAAACAGGGCCGTGGGAGAGACC.

Details on this clone: The read is 3 residues too short to cover the CDR3 end, so that end is filled in from the germline J gene. The rearrangement uses TRBV6-2 or TRBV6-3 and TRBJ2-2; 9 nucleotides line up with TRBD2. Germline lookup yields CDR1 MNHEY and CDR2 SVGEGT. The CDR3 covers 16 residues. After removal of 6 bases from V and 0 bases from J, the junction contained 5 bases not matched to a gene. CDR3: CASRASGNPNTGELFF. CDR3 DNA (partial): TGTGCCAGCAGAGCTAGCGGGAATCCGAACACCGGGGAG.

A word on this clone: The read stops 3 residues short of the end of the CDR3; the missing end is completed from the germline J gene. V gene TRBV5-1 combines with J gene TRBJ2-3; 9 nucleotides align to TRBD2. V shed 0 bases and J 8 bases; nucleotides not matched to a gene: 4. Germline CDR1 reads SGHRS; CDR2 reads YFSETQ. CDR3 length equals 14 residues. The CDR3 protein is CASSLGTSDGTQYF. Incomplete CDR3 DNA: TGCGCCAGCAGCTTGGGGACTAGCGACGGTACG.